These 18 T cell receptor beta chains share one sample of origin, sequenced in a study of immune evolution from preneoplasia to lung adenocarcinoma. Here immunoSEQ multiplex PCR was the method, and the copy in TCRdb shows in-frame clones only, minus some. The sample holds 5,800 or so clones, approximately 76% seen once. The specimen was FFPE minimally invasive lung adenocarcinoma tissue. Every receptor here comes from a person between 65 and 80 years old with lung adenocarcinoma.

To note about this clone: A junction end diverges from the germline sequence, so it may reflect a read error. This chain connects TRBV18 to TRBJ2-5; D remains unclear. The V gene's germline CDR1 is KGHSH and CDR2 LQKENI. The CDR3 runs 13 residues. CDR3 sequence: CASSPLGQGTQYF. The CDR3, as DNA: TGTGCCAGCTCACCCCTCGGCCAAGGGACCCAGTACTTC. The full variable domain, completed using reference TRBV18 and TRBJ2-5, is NAGVMQNPRHLVRRRGQEARLRCSPMKGHSHVYWYRQLPEEGLKFMVYLQKENIIDESGMPKERFSAEFPKEGPSILRIQQVVRGDSAAYFCASSPLGQGTQYFGPGTRLLVL.

This clone was found once. The chain combines TRBV7-9 with TRBJ1-1, with TRBD1 matching 8 bases. Unmatched junction bases numbered 5, after V lost 0 bases and J lost 5 bases. Germline values: CDR1 SEHNR, CDR2 FQNEAQ (reference sequence). This CDR3 region has 15 residues. CDR3 protein: CASSLAQQGGTEAFF. The CDR3 DNA reads as TGTGCCAGCAGCTTAGCGCAACAGGGGGGGACTGAAGCTTTCTTT. Together with reference TRBV7-9 and TRBJ1-1, the CDR3 gives the full variable domain: DTGVSQNPRHKITKRGQNVTFRCDPISEHNRLYWYRQTLGQGPEFLTYFQNEAQLEKSRLLSDRFSAERPKGSFSTLEIQRTEQGDSAMYLCASSLAQQGGTEAFFGQGTRLTVV.

The chain uses TRBV4-2 and TRBJ2-7; D is uncertain. The length of the CDR3 is 15 residues. In germline, CDR1 is LGHNA, CDR2 YNFKEQ. V lost 0 bases to trimming and J lost 0 bases, with 9 bases between them. CDR3 nucleotides: TGTGCCAGCAGCCAAGAGAGCCGTAGCTCCTACGAGCAGTACTTC. Its translation: CASSQESRSSYEQYF.

This rearrangement joins TRBV30 to TRBJ2-1; 7 positions agree with TRBD1. Germline V gene data show CDR1 as GTSNPN and CDR2 as SVGIG (reference sequence). V dropped 1 base and J dropped 5; count of bases not matched to a gene: 11. This CDR3 contains 16 residues. As DNA, the CDR3 is TGTGCCTGGAGTGGAGACAGGGAATTTACCAACAATGAGCAGTTCTTC. The encoded protein is CAWSGDREFTNNEQFF. Based on the CDR3 plus reference TRBV30 and TRBJ2-1, the full variable domain is SQTIHQWPATLVQPVGSPLSLECTVEGTSNPNLYWYRQAAGRGLQLLFYSVGIGQISSEVPQNLSASRPQDRQFILSSKKLLLSDSGFYLCAWSGDREFTNNEQFFGPGTRLTVL.

V gene TRBV13 combines with J gene TRBJ2-1, with D possibly being TRBD1 (6 bases). This CDR3 comprises 16 residues. The V gene lost 5 bases and the J gene lost 4 bases, with 18 bases spanning the gap. Germline assignment: CDR1 PRHDT and CDR2 FYEKMQ (reference sequence). The CDR3 loop is CASSPNGQQGYNEQFF. The CDR3 DNA sequence: TGTGCCAGCAGCCCCAATGGACAGCAGGGATACAATGAGCAGTTCTTC.

V usage is TRBV28 and J usage is TRBJ2-7, with D uncertain. V shed 6 bases and J shed 1 base, with 4 bases lying between them. This CDR3 is 11 amino acids long. Looked up from germline, CDR1 is MDHEN and CDR2 is SYDVKM. CDR3 loop: CASRRSYEQYF. The CDR3 DNA sequence: TGTGCCAGCAGGCGTTCCTACGAGCAGTACTTC.

V is TRBV5-8 and J is TRBJ2-5, with 11 bases fitting TRBD2. The ends lost 3 bases at V and 8 bases at J; junction bases unmatched: 12. Per germline, CDR1 SGHTS and CDR2 YDEGEE. The CDR3 consists of 16 residues. The CDR3 coding sequence is TGTGCCAGCAGCTATTATAGCGGGGGGGGAAGAGAAACCCAGTACTTC. Protein sequence: CASSYYSGGGRETQYF.

The chain couples TRBV30 to TRBJ2-1; 9 positions agree with TRBD2. Germline loops: CDR1 GTSNPN, CDR2 SVGIG (reference sequence). The CDR3 loop spans 12 amino acids. After removal of 2 bases from V and 10 bases from J, the junction contained 3 bases not matched to a gene. The CDR3 spells CAWSQLAGEQFF. The DNA for the CDR3 is TGTGCCTGGAGTCAGCTAGCGGGGGAGCAGTTCTTC.

The chain employs TRBV2 and TRBJ1-5; the match to TRBD1 covers 10 bases. The trim removed 5 bases at V and 1 base at J, leaving 2 bases unmatched. This CDR3 is built from 15 residues. Germline V gene lookup returns CDR1 SNHLY and CDR2 FYNNEI. This CDR3 reads CASSWGQGSNQPQHF. CDR3 sequence (DNA): TGTGCCAGCAGTTGGGGACAGGGGAGCAATCAGCCCCAGCATTTT. The full variable domain, in which reference TRBV2 and TRBJ1-5 provide the parts outside the CDR3, is EPEVTQTPSHQVTQMGQEVILRCVPISNHLYFYWYRQILGQKVEFLVSFYNNEISEKSEIFDDQFSVERPDGSNFTLKIRSTKLEDSAMYFCASSWGQGSNQPQHFGDGTRLSIL.

The rearrangement joins TRBV18 to TRBJ2-7; 7 nucleotides agree with TRBD1. The V segment lost 0 bases and the J segment 7 bases; nucleotides outside the gene matches: 9. Germline V lookup: CDR1 KGHSH, CDR2 LQKENI. CDR3 size: 15 residues. The CDR3 DNA follows: TGTGCCAGCTCACCACCGAACAGGGGATCAGTGGAGCAGTACTTC. This sequence encodes CASSPPNRGSVEQYF. Filled out from reference TRBV18 and TRBJ2-7, the complete variable domain reads NAGVMQNPRHLVRRRGQEARLRCSPMKGHSHVYWYRQLPEEGLKFMVYLQKENIIDESGMPKERFSAEFPKEGPSILRIQQVVRGDSAAYFCASSPPNRGSVEQYFGPGTRLTVT.

This clone was observed once. The rearrangement uses TRBV5-1 and TRBJ2-2; D might be TRBD2 (5 bases). The V end lost 1 base, the J end lost 1 base, and 8 bases lay between the germline ends. CDR3 size: 15 residues. CDR1 is SGHRS and CDR2 is YFSETQ in the germline V gene. The CDR3: CASSLRTVNTGELFF. The CDR3 bases are TGCGCCAGCAGCTTGCGGACTGTGAACACCGGGGAGCTGTTTTTT. The full variable domain, rest sourced from reference TRBV5-1 and TRBJ2-2, is KAGVTQTPRYLIKTRGQQVTLSCSPISGHRSVSWYQQTPGQGLQFLFEYFSETQRNKGNFPGRFSGRQFSNSRSEMNVSTLELGDSALYLCASSLRTVNTGELFFGEGSRLTVL.

J is TRBJ2-7 and V is TRBV18, with 7 bases aligning to TRBD1. Germline V gene sequence: CDR1 KGHSH, CDR2 LQKENI. The CDR3 covers 15 residues. V lost 3 bases to trimming and J lost 0 bases; unmatched junction nucleotides: 5. The CDR3, as DNA: TGTGCCAGCTCACCTCTAGCAGGGGGCTCCTACGAGCAGTACTTC. As protein: CASSPLAGGSYEQYF.

This chain uses TRBV7-9 with TRBJ1-2, with D tentatively TRBD1 (6 bases). The CDR3 runs to 14 residues. V lost 4 bases, J lost 7 bases, and 16 bases lay in between. Looked up from germline, CDR1 is SEHNR and CDR2 is FQNEAQ (reference sequence). In nucleotides, the CDR3 is TGTGCCAGCAGCTACCCGGGACAATCCGTTGGCTACACCTTC. Protein sequence: CASSYPGQSVGYTF.

This chain uses TRBV10-3 with TRBJ1-5; TRBD1 agrees at 10 bases. J was trimmed by 0 bases and V by 11 bases; bases with no gene match: 4. Germline-derived CDR1 and CDR2 are ENHRY and SYGVKD. The CDR3 is made up of 14 amino acids. The CDR3, as DNA: TGTGCCGGGGGGACAGGGGATAGCAATCAGCCCCAGCATTTT. It specifies CAGGTGDSNQPQHF.

The chain couples TRBV7-2 to TRBJ1-5; 8 nucleotides match TRBD1. J lost 5 bases, V lost 1 base, and 7 bases had no gene match. The CDR3 has 16 residues. The V gene's germline CDR1 is SGHTA and CDR2 FQGNSA. CDR3 coding DNA: TGTGCCAGCAGCTTAGAACCGGGACAGGTCTATCAGCCCCAGCATTTT. This encodes CASSLEPGQVYQPQHF.

Comment on this clone: Mismatch with germline at one junction end may stem from a read error. The J gene is TRBJ2-1, the V gene TRBV6-5, with D hard to call. CDR1 is MNHEY, CDR2 SVGAGI, per germline. The CDR3 runs to 16 residues. The CDR3 DNA sequence: TGTGCCAGCATTTACATCATAGCCGGCCCCTACAATGAGCAGTTCTTC. Its translation is CASIYIIAGPYNEQFF.

This chain connects TRBV9 to TRBJ2-1; TRBD1 is a possible D gene (6 bases). Between the trimmed V and J ends, which lost 4 bases and 3 bases, there was a span of 11 bases. CDR3 length equals 14 residues. Germline CDR1 SGDLS, CDR2 YYNGEE. CDR3 sequence: CASSPRTVYNEQFF. CDR3 sequence (DNA): TGTGCCAGCAGCCCGCGGACAGTCTACAATGAGCAGTTCTTC.

V is TRBV9 and J is TRBJ2-1; D might be TRBD2 (6 bases). The CDR3 consists of 13 residues. Germline V lookup: CDR1 SGDLS, CDR2 YYNGEE. The V gene lost 0 bases and the J gene lost 9 bases, with 10 bases spanning the gap. The CDR3 sequence: CASSVVAGSEQFF. CDR3 DNA: TGTGCCAGCAGCGTAGTTGCGGGGAGTGAGCAGTTCTTC.